The following is a T cell receptor (beta chain) sequence with its context. This sample was included in a study of blood T cell repertoires in COVID-19. In the study's own analysis: Reference gene primer amplification gave estimated nucleated cell counts. Produced via immunoSEQ multiplex PCR; TCRdb's table is partial and in-frame only. That table supplies the V and J calls and clone size; D and trimming were determined from the DNA. This sample has 250,000 to 350,000 clones, with approximately 83% found just once. The length of the CDR3 is 15 residues. V lost 3 bases to trimming and J lost 0 bases, with 12 bases between them. From germline, CDR1 is SQVTM and CDR2 ANQGSEA.

Material: peripheral blood. The chain has TRBV29-1 and TRBJ2-1, with D possibly TRBD1 on 5 matching bases. This sequence originates from a person aged 65-85 years with COVID-19, enrolled during active disease. CDR3 region: CSVEGATASYNEQFF. CDR3 nucleotides: TGCAGCGTTGAGGGCGCGACAGCCTCCTACAATGAGCAGTTCTTC.